The 13 T cell receptor beta chains reported below all come from one sample, sequenced in a study of shared clonotypes between healthy human individuals. Method: immunoSEQ multiplex PCR; TCRdb's copy keeps in-frame clones and lacks some. The sample contains roughly 720,000 clones, 80% to 95% of which appear only once. The sequencing input was memory CD8+ T cells from PBMCs. The subset here: CD45RO+ cells pooled with CCR7-negative TemRA cells. These receptors were taken from a man aged 18 to 35 in good health. Some clones in this sample may be carry-over from other donors' samples.

CDR3: CASSLPPRDNEQFF. The CDR3, as DNA: TGTGCCAGCAGCTTACCCCCGCGGGACAATGAGCAGTTCTTC. The V call is TRBV7-9, the J call TRBJ2-1, with a possible D match to TRBD2 (5 bases). Germline CDR1 SEHNR, CDR2 FQNEAQ (reference sequence). The CDR3 is 14 residues long. V gave up 2 bases and J gave up 5 bases, with 10 bases separating them.

The chain joins TRBV7-9 to TRBJ2-7; TRBD1 agrees at 7 bases. J gave up 0 bases and V 4 bases, and 6 bases lay outside the gene matches. CDR3 length equals 15 residues. CDR1 is SEHNR and CDR2 is FQNEAQ in the germline V gene (reference sequence). The CDR3 reads CASSSPTGISYEQYF. The CDR3, as DNA: TGTGCCAGCAGCTCGCCGACAGGGATCTCCTACGAGCAGTACTTC. Variable domain in full (rest from reference TRBV7-9 and TRBJ2-7): DTGVSQNPRHKITKRGQNVTFRCDPISEHNRLYWYRQTLGQGPEFLTYFQNEAQLEKSRLLSDRFSAERPKGSFSTLEIQRTEQGDSAMYLCASSSPTGISYEQYFGPGTRLTVT.

This chain links TRBV28 with TRBJ2-5; 11 positions match TRBD1. Per germline, CDR1 MDHEN and CDR2 SYDVKM. Trimming took 4 bases from V and 0 from J; bases not matched to a gene: 10. The CDR3 has 18 amino acids. The DNA for the CDR3 is TGTGCCAGCAGTTCCCCCCGGACAGGGGGCGAGTACCAAGAGACCCAGTACTTC. It is translated as CASSSPRTGGEYQETQYF.

This rearrangement joins TRBV9 to TRBJ2-1; 8 bases line up with TRBD1. Germline V gene lookup returns CDR1 SGDLS and CDR2 YYNGEE. Losses at the gene ends were 3 bases for V and 8 bases for J; bases not matched to a gene: 13. CDR3 size: 16 residues. The chain's CDR3 is CASSDGQGNLWDEQFF. CDR3 in DNA: TGTGCCAGCAGCGACGGACAGGGAAATCTCTGGGATGAGCAGTTCTTC.

This clone was picked up a small number of times. The rearrangement uses TRBV11-2 and TRBJ1-4; D possibly corresponds to TRBD1 (6 bases). CDR1 and CDR2 (germline): SGHAT, FQNNGV. The V end lost 6 bases, the J end lost 3 bases, and 14 bases lay between the germline ends. The CDR3 consists of 15 residues. CDR3 coding DNA: TGTGCCAGCAGACCGGACAGCGCGGCTAATGAAAAACTGTTTTTT. Residues: CASRPDSAANEKLFF.

The gene calls are TRBV6-1 and TRBJ2-1, with D possibly TRBD2 on 6 matching bases. The CDR3 spans 15 residues. Trimming removed 3 bases at V and 3 bases at J, with 12 bases between. Germline CDR1 and CDR2: MNHNS and SASEGT. CDR3 sequence: CASSEFLGGYNEQFF. In DNA, the CDR3 is TGTGCCAGCAGTGAGTTCCTGGGGGGCTACAATGAGCAGTTCTTC.

The chain links TRBV27 to TRBJ2-3; D remains ambiguous. V lost 6 bases, J lost 0 bases, and 4 bases lay in between. There are 12 residues in the CDR3. Germline values: CDR1 MNHEY, CDR2 SMNVEV (reference sequence). CDR3 sequence (DNA): TGTGCCAGCAGATTTAGCACAGATACGCAGTATTTT. The encoded protein is CASRFSTDTQYF.

Only one count was recorded for this clone. This chain links TRBV27 with TRBJ1-2; possibly TRBD1 for D (6 bases). The germline gives CDR1 MNHEY, CDR2 SMNVEV (reference sequence). The CDR3 has 18 amino acids. The V and J ends lost 5 bases and 1 base respectively, with 23 bases between them. DNA of the CDR3: TGTGCCAGCAGTATCCGACGGGCTCCCGGGGGCCTTAACTATGGCTACACCTTC. Translated: CASSIRRAPGGLNYGYTF.

This clone was seen just once. The V call is TRBV28, the J call TRBJ2-7, with a possible D match to TRBD2 (5 bases). The germline V and J ends were trimmed by 5 bases and 4 bases, with 18 bases remaining between them. Germline values: CDR1 MDHEN, CDR2 SYDVKM. There are 15 residues in the CDR3. CDR3 region: CASSPWSGIVYEQYF. The CDR3 nucleotides are TGTGCCAGCAGTCCATGGTCGGGGATAGTATACGAGCAGTACTTC.

This chain uses TRBV7-8 with TRBJ2-1; TRBD2 matches at 10 bases. After removal of 4 bases from V and 3 bases from J, the junction contained 6 bases not matched to a gene. The germline gives CDR1 SGHVS, CDR2 FQNEAQ. The CDR3 covers 16 residues. CDR3 region: CASSSRTSGDYNEQFF. In DNA form, the CDR3 reads TGTGCCAGCAGCTCCCGGACTAGCGGAGACTACAATGAGCAGTTCTTC.

To note about this clone: Other DNA sequences from this sample encode an identical CDR3 as well. The CDR3, as DNA: TGTGCCAGCAGCTTAGGACAGGGTTCCTACAATGAGCAGTTCTTC. Residues: CASSLGQGSYNEQFF. This chain uses TRBV7-9 with TRBJ2-1, with TRBD1 matching over 7 bases. The CDR3 contains 15 residues. CDR1 and CDR2 from the germline V gene are SEHNR and FQNEAQ (reference sequence). V dropped 1 base and J dropped 1; count of bases not matched to a gene: 1.

This chain uses TRBV4-2 with TRBJ1-2; unclear D gene. CDR3 length: 13 residues. Germline CDR1 is LGHNA and CDR2 is YNFKEQ. Trimming removed 4 bases at V and 8 bases at J, with 14 bases between. The CDR3 loop is CASSPIELSGYTF. As DNA, the CDR3 is TGTGCCAGCAGCCCGATTGAGCTATCCGGCTACACCTTC.

This chain links TRBV4-1 with TRBJ1-1, with no clear D. Between the trimmed V and J ends, which lost 3 bases and 1 base, there was a span of 15 bases. Germline V lookup: CDR1 MGHRA, CDR2 YSYEKL. The CDR3 has 16 residues. CDR3 residues: CASSQGNKIANTEAFF. Here the CDR3 DNA reads TGCGCCAGCAGCCAGGGGAATAAGATTGCGAACACTGAAGCTTTCTTT.